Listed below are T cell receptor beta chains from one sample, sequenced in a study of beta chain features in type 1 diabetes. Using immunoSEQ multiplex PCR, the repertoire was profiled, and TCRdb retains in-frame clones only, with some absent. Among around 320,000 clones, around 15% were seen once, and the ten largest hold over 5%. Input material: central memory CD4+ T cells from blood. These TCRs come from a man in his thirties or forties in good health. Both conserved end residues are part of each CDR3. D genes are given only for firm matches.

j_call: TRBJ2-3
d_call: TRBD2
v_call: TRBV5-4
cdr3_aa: CASSSSVAGTTQYF

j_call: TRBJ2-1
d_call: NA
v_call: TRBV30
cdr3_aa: CAWSRESAYNEQFF

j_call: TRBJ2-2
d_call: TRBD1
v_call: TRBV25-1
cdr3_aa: CASSAGRGLTGELFF

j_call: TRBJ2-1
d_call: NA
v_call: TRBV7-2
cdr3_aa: CASSKGQPGLNNEQFF

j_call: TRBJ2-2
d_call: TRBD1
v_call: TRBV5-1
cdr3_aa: CASSLNRGDTGELFF

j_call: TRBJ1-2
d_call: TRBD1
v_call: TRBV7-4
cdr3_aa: CASSVTQGAIHGYTF

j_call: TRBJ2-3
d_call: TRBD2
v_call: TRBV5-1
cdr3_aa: CASSLGSSGDRASTQYF

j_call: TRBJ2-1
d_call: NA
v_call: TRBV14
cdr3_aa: CASSQIDPSYNEQFF

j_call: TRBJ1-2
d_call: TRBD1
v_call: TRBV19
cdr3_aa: CASGVGTGAFGYGYTF

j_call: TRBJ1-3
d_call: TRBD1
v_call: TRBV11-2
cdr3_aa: CASSLDRQGRSGNTIYF

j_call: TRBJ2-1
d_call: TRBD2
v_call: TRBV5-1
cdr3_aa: CASSLTWTSGRASSYNEQFF

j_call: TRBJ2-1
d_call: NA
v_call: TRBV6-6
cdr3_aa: CASSPRGNNEQFF

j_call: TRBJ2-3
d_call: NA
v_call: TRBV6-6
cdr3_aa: CASSYSSTDTQYF

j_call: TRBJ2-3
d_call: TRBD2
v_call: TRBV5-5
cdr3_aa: CASSFGPLAGAQYF

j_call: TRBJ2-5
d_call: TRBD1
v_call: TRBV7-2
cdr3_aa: CASSGGQGGQETQYF

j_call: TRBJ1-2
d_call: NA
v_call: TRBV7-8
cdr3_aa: CASSSSRVHGYTF

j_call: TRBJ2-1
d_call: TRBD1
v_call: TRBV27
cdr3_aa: CASSSPGQGDHEQFF

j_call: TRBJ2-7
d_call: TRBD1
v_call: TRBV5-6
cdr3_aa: CASSGGQYYEQYF

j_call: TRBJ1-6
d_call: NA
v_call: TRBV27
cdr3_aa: CASSRVKRAGFSPLHF

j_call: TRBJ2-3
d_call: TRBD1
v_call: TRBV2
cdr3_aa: CASLPPGQGRPDTQYF

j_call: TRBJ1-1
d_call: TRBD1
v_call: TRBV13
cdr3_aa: CASSLGDRGRTEAFF

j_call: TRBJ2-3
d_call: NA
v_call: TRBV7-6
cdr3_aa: CASSSYGRGDTQYF

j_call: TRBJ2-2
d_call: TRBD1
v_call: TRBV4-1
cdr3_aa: CASSPGQGWTGELFF